This T cell receptor beta chain comes out of a study of blood T cells in healthy people across ages (dated by TCRdb to between 2014 and 2017). Regarding the research as a whole: In model experiments, template switching captured about one uniquely barcoded TCR beta cDNA molecule for every two T cells. The study measured age-related changes in TCR beta repertoire diversity using deep sequencing normalized with unique cDNA molecular identifiers. Donors were grouped into four age groups: young (average approximately 15 years), middle-aged (around 39), aged (over 55) and long-lived (approximately 75). Donors of different ages were randomly distributed across sequencing lanes to avoid experimental bias. For two donors (one aged 18 to 30 and one aged 80 or older), the study analyzed two additional independent replicas of 1 million unique cDNA reads from the same blood draw.

CDR1 and CDR2 were assigned from the germline V gene as SGHRS and YFSETQ. Measured from the cysteine to the phenylalanine, the CDR3 is 14 residues long. The retained sequence is limited to the CDR3, 42 bases, with the frame set at the first base. This clonotype occurred once. This receptor's antigen is unknown. The sample holds no much larger clone one base away, and base qualities are not on file. General findings and caveats noted by the study authors: Compared with the aged group, the long-lived group had more naive CD4+ T cells, fewer expanded clones and increased TCR diversity, suggesting age selection. There was a strong correlation between observed TCR beta diversity and the percentage of naive T cells measured by flow cytometry. Because profiling used bulk unsorted PBMCs, naive and antigen-experienced compartments could not be compared conclusively. Estimates of total diversity based on one million sequenced T cells were considered lower bounds and underestimates. As age increased, observed TCR beta diversity per million T cells dropped in a roughly linear way, and a significant reduction was already evident by age around 41. The CMV infection status of donors was not known, potentially confounding age-related changes in expanded clonotypes.

The receptor library was made with 5' RACE. TCRdb names Illumina HiSeq 2500 as the instrument used. A second PCR of roughly 7 to 11 cycles was performed with a sample-barcoded 5' primer and a J-beta primer mix. A unique molecular identifier was introduced onto each TCR beta cDNA molecule by a template-switch 5' adaptor carrying 12 random nucleotides. Each sample yielded at least 3 million CDR3-containing paired-end reads. First-strand cDNA was synthesized from all RNA with the Mint cDNA synthesis kit, primed by a TRBC-specific oligonucleotide. After uracil-DNA glycosylase treatment, a first 18-cycle PCR used universal primers M1SS and BC2_uni_R on all cDNA. In the source study's methods: Normalization of each sample was performed by random selection of 1 million high-quality reads, each carrying a distinct molecular identifier. Instead of being binned into consensus sequences, reads with shared molecular identifiers were discarded. MiTCR, with a Q25 quality threshold and the strictest error-elimination algorithm, was used for CDR3 identification, clonotype clustering and error correction. A nonparametric unseen species model with Euler transformation was used to estimate lower-bound total TCR beta diversity. TCRdb trimmed public reads at Q25 via fastp, called clones via MiXCR and kept in-frame beta chains. For every CDR3 protein sequence, its rows merge into one entry that carries the most common genes and DNA. Clone size and V and J calls follow TCRdb, not the original study. This sample is represented by about 1,400,000 distinct CDR3 sequences; almost 60% of them were singletons. 6.5% to 8.5% of the sample goes to the ten largest clones.

Systemically healthy Caucasian individuals from Russia, 35 to 40 in total and aged about 6 to 95 years, were included as donors. About 9.8 milliliters of peripheral blood were drawn from each donor into EDTA-treated Vacutainer tubes. Ficoll-Paque density-gradient centrifugation was used to isolate PBMCs, with at least 6.5 million per sample. Trizol reagent was used to extract total RNA from the PBMCs, yielding at least 5 micrograms per sample. For every donor, an aliquot of PBMCs went through flow cytometry to measure the percentages of naive CD45RAhigh/CD27high T cells. The chain joins TRBV5-1 to TRBJ2-5; tentative D gene TRBD1, with 5 bases matching. The closer fit of TRBJ2-7 to the DNA end suggests the J call may be wrong. The sample taken for sequencing was blood. This TCR was recovered from a man aged 18 to 29 in good health. The CDR3 in this case is CASSLQQAKGEQYF. Read as DNA, the sequence is TGCGCCAGCAGCCTTCAACAGGCAAAGGGCGAGCAGTACTTC.